Listed below are T cell receptor beta chains from one sample, sequenced in a study of blood T cell repertoires in COVID-19. The method was immunoSEQ multiplex PCR; TCRdb's version includes in-frame clones alone and lacks a portion of them. The sample carries around 190,000 clones, 85% to 90% recorded once. Sequencing input: peripheral blood. The receptor set was obtained from a young man with active or convalescent COVID-19. CDR3s include the opening cysteine and the closing phenylalanine or tryptophan. D genes are given only for firm matches. Some rows mark clone size as missing; the rest say once, few, many or name a class of expanded clone.

abundance: -
d_gene: -
j_gene: TRBJ1-3
v_gene: TRBV2
CDR3aa: CASIRDRNGNTIYF
CDR3nt: TGTGCCAGCATCCGAGACAGGAATGGAAACACCATATATTTT

abundance: -
d_gene: -
j_gene: TRBJ1-2
v_gene: TRBV15
CDR3aa: CATSGADGYRGSGYTF
CDR3nt: TGTGCCACCAGCGGAGCCGACGGGTATAGAGGAAGTGGCTACACCTTC

abundance: -
d_gene: TRBD1
j_gene: TRBJ2-2
v_gene: TRBV5-1
CDR3aa: CASSGQGQHTGELFF
CDR3nt: TGCGCCAGCAGCGGACAGGGCCAGCACACCGGGGAGCTGTTTTTT

abundance: -
d_gene: -
j_gene: TRBJ1-5
v_gene: TRBV10-1
CDR3aa: CASSARSRGSNGQPQHF
CDR3nt: TGCGCCAGCAGTGCCCGATCAAGGGGGAGTAACGGTCAGCCCCAGCATTTT

abundance: -
d_gene: -
j_gene: TRBJ1-1
v_gene: TRBV19
CDR3aa: CASWGGDTEAFF
CDR3nt: TGTGCCAGTTGGGGCGGAGACACTGAAGCTTTCTTT

abundance: -
d_gene: TRBD2
j_gene: TRBJ2-2
v_gene: TRBV18
CDR3aa: CASSPGLADTGELFF
CDR3nt: TGTGCCAGCTCACCGGGCCTAGCGGACACCGGGGAGCTGTTTTTT

abundance: -
d_gene: -
j_gene: TRBJ2-2
v_gene: TRBV5-1
CDR3aa: CASSRRDTGELFF
CDR3nt: TGCGCCAGCAGTCGCAGGGACACCGGGGAGCTGTTTTTT

abundance: -
d_gene: -
j_gene: TRBJ1-2
v_gene: TRBV5-4
CDR3aa: CASSSRAGGYGYTF
CDR3nt: TGTGCCAGCAGCTCCCGGGCCGGGGGCTATGGCTACACCTTC

abundance: -
d_gene: TRBD1
j_gene: TRBJ2-7
v_gene: TRBV7-6
CDR3aa: CASSLGTAQAPYEQYF
CDR3nt: TGTGCCAGCAGTCTAGGGACAGCCCAAGCGCCTTACGAGCAGTACTTC

abundance: once
d_gene: -
j_gene: TRBJ1-1
v_gene: TRBV6-2/TRBV6-3
CDR3aa: CASSLQGFTEAFF
CDR3nt: TGTGCCAGCAGTCTACAGGGTTTCACTGAAGCTTTCTTT

abundance: -
d_gene: TRBD2
j_gene: TRBJ2-7
v_gene: TRBV7-8
CDR3aa: CASSLVSGIVEQYF
CDR3nt: TGTGCCAGCAGCTTAGTTAGCGGGATCGTCGAGCAGTACTTC

abundance: -
d_gene: TRBD1
j_gene: TRBJ1-2
v_gene: TRBV7-9
CDR3aa: CASAGTGRGYTF
CDR3nt: TGTGCCAGCGCGGGGACAGGGAGAGGCTACACCTTC

abundance: -
d_gene: -
j_gene: TRBJ1-4
v_gene: TRBV30
CDR3aa: CAWSVSGISEKLFF
CDR3nt: TGTGCCTGGAGTGTGTCGGGGATTAGTGAAAAACTGTTTTTT

abundance: -
d_gene: TRBD1
j_gene: TRBJ2-2
v_gene: TRBV7-9
CDR3aa: CASSGTGGIGELFF
CDR3nt: TGTGCCAGCAGCGGGACAGGGGGTATCGGGGAGCTGTTTTTT

abundance: -
d_gene: -
j_gene: TRBJ2-3
v_gene: TRBV25-1
CDR3aa: CASSGRGPSTDTQYF
CDR3nt: TGTGCCAGCAGTGGGCGGGGACCGAGCACAGATACGCAGTATTTT

abundance: once
d_gene: TRBD2
j_gene: TRBJ2-5
v_gene: TRBV3-1/TRBV3-2
CDR3aa: CASSLWEGLVTQYF
CDR3nt: TGTGCCAGCAGTCTGTGGGAGGGCCTGGTGACCCAGTACTTC

abundance: -
d_gene: TRBD1
j_gene: TRBJ1-1
v_gene: TRBV6-2/TRBV6-3
CDR3aa: CASSNLRDSEAFF
CDR3nt: TGTGCCAGCAGTAACCTCCGGGACAGTGAAGCTTTCTTT

abundance: -
d_gene: -
j_gene: TRBJ2-7
v_gene: TRBV27
CDR3aa: CASSFSPGVYEQYF
CDR3nt: TGTGCCAGCAGTTTCTCCCCAGGGGTCTACGAGCAGTACTTC